Below are 15 T cell receptor beta chains sequenced from a single sample in a study of blood T cell repertoires in COVID-19. The repertoire was sequenced with immunoSEQ multiplex PCR; TCRdb's copy has only in-frame clones and lacks some. Among about 110,000 clones, approximately 80% were seen once, and the ten largest hold 6% to 7%. The sample taken for sequencing was peripheral blood. The source of these receptors is a woman in her 50s with acute or convalescent COVID-19.

The J gene is TRBJ2-7, the V gene TRBV6-5, with D uncertain. Trimming stripped 0 bases from V and 6 bases from J, with 9 bases between. The CDR3 sequence is 13 residues long. CDR1 is MNHEY, CDR2 SVGAGI, per germline. The CDR3 protein is CASSYSSRVEQYF. The CDR3 DNA sequence: TGTGCCAGCAGTTACTCCTCCCGGGTCGAGCAGTACTTC.

The rearrangement links TRBV21-1 to TRBJ2-7; the table assigns TRBD2, which was not confirmed against the DNA. TRBV21-1 is termed a pseudogene. The CDR3 length is 14 residues. The CDR3 is CASSKSRPTYEQYF. The CDR3 nucleotides are TGTGCCAGCAGCAAATCGAGGCCTACCTACGAGCAGTACTTC.

In its sample, this clone was seen once. CDR3 in DNA: TGTGCCAGCACCGTGACAGGGCCCAATCAGCCCCAGCATTTT. Translated: CASTVTGPNQPQHF. J is TRBJ1-5 and V is TRBV28, with 7 bases lining up with TRBD1. V trimming: 7 bases; J trimming: 3 bases; junction bases outside the gene matches: 6. CDR1 is MDHEN and CDR2 is SYDVKM in the germline V gene. This CDR3 is 14 amino acids long. The full variable domain, completed using reference TRBV28 and TRBJ1-5, is DVKVTQSSRYLVKRTGEKVFLECVQDMDHENMFWYRQDPGLGLRLIYFSYDVKMKEKGDIPEGYSVSREKKERFSLILESASTNQTSMYLCASTVTGPNQPQHFGDGTRLSIL.

The chain has TRBV9 and TRBJ2-1, with 10 bases aligning to TRBD1. Germline V CDR1 and CDR2: SGDLS, YYNGEE. Germline trimming cut 3 bases from V and 6 bases from J; bases unmatched to any gene: 9. This CDR3 contains 16 residues. In nucleotides, the CDR3 is TGTGCCAGCAGCGCCTCCGGGACAGGGGCGGGCAATGAGCAGTTCTTC. This encodes CASSASGTGAGNEQFF.

The chain couples TRBV18 to TRBJ1-2; 10 bases match TRBD1. J lost 8 bases, V lost 3 bases, and 12 bases had no gene match. The CDR3 loop spans 16 amino acids. CDR1 KGHSH and CDR2 LQKENI come from the germline V gene. The CDR3 sequence: CASSPGDRGYGDGYTF. As DNA, the CDR3 is TGTGCCAGCTCACCCGGGGACAGGGGATATGGTGACGGCTACACCTTC.

Details on this clone: The junction shows a germline mismatch at one end, possibly a read error. The V call is TRBV19, the J call TRBJ1-5, with 7 bases identical to TRBD1. CDR1 is LNHDA and CDR2 is SQIVND in the germline V gene (reference sequence). This CDR3 has 14 residues. CDR3 DNA sequence: TGTGCCAGTTACGATCAGGGGGGCAAACAGCCCCAGCATTTT. This codes for CASYDQGGKQPQHF.

The chain links TRBV6-5 to TRBJ1-1; 7 positions match TRBD1. The CDR3 contains 14 residues. The V and J ends lost 6 bases and 3 bases, in that order; junction bases with no gene match: 7. In germline, CDR1 is MNHEY, CDR2 SVGAGI. The CDR3 DNA is TGTGCCAGCAGATGGGACAGCCTCTACACTGAAGCTTTCTTT. It yields the protein CASRWDSLYTEAFF.

This clone was counted between two and nine times. The chain has TRBV18 and TRBJ2-1, with D perhaps TRBD1 (6 bases). The ends were cut back, 3 bases at V and 2 bases at J, with 14 bases in the middle. The CDR3 length is 16 residues. Germline CDR1 is KGHSH and CDR2 is LQKENI. The CDR3 spells CASSPLVRGPYNEQFF. The CDR3 region has the DNA TGTGCCAGCTCACCGTTGGTCAGGGGACCCTACAATGAGCAGTTCTTC.

The rearrangement uses TRBV19 and TRBJ2-3, with D possibly matching TRBD1 (6 bases). With 3 bases removed from V and 2 bases from J, the gap between germline ends came to 12 bases. Per the germline V gene, CDR1 is LNHDA and CDR2 is SQIVND (reference sequence). This CDR3 is built from 15 residues. The CDR3 region is CASSIPNRDTDTQYF. As DNA, the CDR3 is TGTGCCAGTAGTATCCCAAACAGGGACACAGATACGCAGTATTTT. Filled out from reference TRBV19 and TRBJ2-3, the complete variable domain reads DGGITQSPKYLFRKEGQNVTLSCEQNLNHDAMYWYRQDPGQGLRLIYYSQIVNDFQKGDIAEGYSVSREKKESFPLTVTSAQKNPTAFYLCASSIPNRDTDTQYFGPGTRLTVL.

V usage is TRBV6-1 and J usage is TRBJ1-4; 8 positions agree with TRBD1. This CDR3 is built from 17 residues. Germline V lookup: CDR1 MNHNS, CDR2 SASEGT. V lost 1 base to trimming and J lost 1 base; unmatched junction nucleotides: 5. CDR3 nucleotide sequence: TGTGCCAGCAGTGAAGGAGGACAGGGTGGAACTAATGAAAAACTGTTTTTT. This gives the protein CASSEGGQGGTNEKLFF.

This chain joins TRBV5-8 and TRBJ2-1; possibly TRBD1 for D (5 bases). CDR1 and CDR2 (germline): SGHTS, YDEGEE. The CDR3 has 15 residues. Deletions cut 3 bases from V and 0 bases from J, with 10 bases between. Here the CDR3 reads CASSSTVSSYNEQFF. CDR3 DNA: TGTGCCAGCAGCTCGACAGTCAGCTCCTACAATGAGCAGTTCTTC.

The V gene is TRBV19, the J gene TRBJ1-1; D might be TRBD1 (5 bases). Germline assignment: CDR1 LNHDA and CDR2 SQIVND (reference sequence). This CDR3 is 13 amino acids long. The ends were cut back, 3 bases at V and 5 bases at J, with 10 bases in the middle. The CDR3 region has the DNA TGTGCCAGTAGTATTTGGGGGGAGACTGAAGCTTTCTTT. Its translation: CASSIWGETEAFF. Based on the CDR3 plus reference TRBV19 and TRBJ1-1, the full variable domain is DGGITQSPKYLFRKEGQNVTLSCEQNLNHDAMYWYRQDPGQGLRLIYYSQIVNDFQKGDIAEGYSVSREKKESFPLTVTSAQKNPTAFYLCASSIWGETEAFFGQGTRLTVV.

V gene TRBV6-5 combines with J gene TRBJ1-2; D may be TRBD1 (5 bases). The CDR3 has 14 residues. Germline lookup yields CDR1 MNHEY and CDR2 SVGAGI. With 8 bases removed from V and 2 bases from J, the gap between germline ends came to 15 bases. CDR3 coding DNA: TGTGCCAGCTCATCTGGGAGGGGAAACTATGGCTACACCTTC. Encoded protein: CASSSGRGNYGYTF.

This clone was found once. This sequence joins TRBV5-1 and TRBJ2-2; D is ambiguous. The CDR3 spans 14 residues. V was shortened by 0 bases and J by 1 base, with 4 bases between the two germline ends. Germline V gene lookup returns CDR1 SGHRS and CDR2 YFSETQ. The CDR3 loop is CASSLERNTGELFF. In DNA form, the CDR3 reads TGCGCCAGCAGCTTGGAGCGGAACACCGGGGAGCTGTTTTTT.

V gene TRBV30 combines with J gene TRBJ1-6; 10 bases align to TRBD1. CDR1 is GTSNPN and CDR2 is SVGIG in the germline V gene (reference sequence). The CDR3 totals 16 residues. Trimming removed 0 bases from V and 6 bases from J; junction bases left unmatched: 5. The CDR3 is CAWSVPGTGVNSPLHF. The CDR3 region has the DNA TGTGCCTGGAGTGTCCCCGGGACAGGGGTTAATTCACCCCTCCACTTT.